The clone carrying this T cell receptor beta chain has just a few counts. The antigen is unknown. This entry is derived from a study of beta chain features in type 1 diabetes. Study-wide results and limits: All four CD4+ subsets of Type 1 diabetes patients contained TCRB CDR3s that were moderately but significantly shorter.

All of the isolated RNA was reverse transcribed, so expressed TCRB transcripts were sequenced. Sequencing used immunoSEQ multiplex PCR; TCRdb keeps in-frame clones, though not all of them. The sample holds under 950,000 clones, roughly a sixth seen once. Germline CDR1 MNHNS, CDR2 SASEGT. The CDR3 totals 15 residues. Trimming cost V 3 bases and J 4 bases; bases outside gene matches: 1. V is TRBV6-1 and J is TRBJ2-4; TRBD2 matches 12 bases. The sequence came from a woman aged 18-35 years in good health. Source material: naive CD4+ T cells from blood. CDR3 region: CASSDGTSGKNIQYF. For the CDR3, the DNA is TGTGCCAGCAGTGACGGGACTAGCGGGAAAAACATTCAGTACTTC.